The present TCR beta chain was sequenced within a study of T cell responses to AZD1222 COVID-19 vaccine. Overall study results and limits: The study sampled repertoires only after the peak T cell response. Only six or seven AZD1222 recipients tested seropositive at baseline.

The table lists this clone with a count of one. Its antigen is unidentified. With 3 bases clipped from V and 6 bases from J, the junction kept 4 bases outside the gene matches. This CDR3 has 14 amino acids. Germline CDR1 and CDR2: MGHRA and YSYEKL. The method was immunoSEQ multiplex PCR; TCRdb's version includes in-frame clones alone and lacks a portion of them. The table has about 150,000 clones, 92% seen once; the top ten hold approximately 1.5%. Material: peripheral blood, obtained on day 0 of AZD1222 vaccination. The J gene is TRBJ2-2, the V gene TRBV4-1, with 7 positions matching TRBD2. This TCR derives from an adult in good health. The CDR3 bases are TGCGCCAGCAGCCAGAGGGCGGGGGCCGGGGAGCTGTTTTTT. Amino acids: CASSQRAGAGELFF.